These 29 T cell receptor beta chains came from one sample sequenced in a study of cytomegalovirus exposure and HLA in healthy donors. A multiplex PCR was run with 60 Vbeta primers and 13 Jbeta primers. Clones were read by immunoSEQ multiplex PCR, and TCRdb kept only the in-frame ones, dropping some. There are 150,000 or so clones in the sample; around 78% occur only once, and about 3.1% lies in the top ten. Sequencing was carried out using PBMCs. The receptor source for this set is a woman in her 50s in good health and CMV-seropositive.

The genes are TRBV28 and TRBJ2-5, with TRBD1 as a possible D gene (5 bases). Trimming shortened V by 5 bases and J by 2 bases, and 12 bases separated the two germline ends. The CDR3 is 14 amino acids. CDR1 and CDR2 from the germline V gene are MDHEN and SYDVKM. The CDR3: CASSPRTFQETQYF. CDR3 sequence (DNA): TGTGCCAGCAGTCCTCGGACATTTCAAGAGACCCAGTACTTC.

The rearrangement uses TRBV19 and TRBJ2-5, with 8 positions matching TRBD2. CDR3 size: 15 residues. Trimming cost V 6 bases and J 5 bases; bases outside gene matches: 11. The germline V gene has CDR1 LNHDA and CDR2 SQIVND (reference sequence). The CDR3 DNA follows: TGTGCCAGTAGCCGGAGCGGGAGCCAAAGGGAGACCCAGTACTTC. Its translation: CASSRSGSQRETQYF.

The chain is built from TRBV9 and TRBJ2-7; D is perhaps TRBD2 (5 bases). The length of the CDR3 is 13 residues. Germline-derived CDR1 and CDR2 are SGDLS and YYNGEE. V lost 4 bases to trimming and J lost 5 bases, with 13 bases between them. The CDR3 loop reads CASSPSPLDEQYF. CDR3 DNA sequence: TGTGCCAGCAGCCCTAGCCCCCTGGACGAGCAGTACTTC.

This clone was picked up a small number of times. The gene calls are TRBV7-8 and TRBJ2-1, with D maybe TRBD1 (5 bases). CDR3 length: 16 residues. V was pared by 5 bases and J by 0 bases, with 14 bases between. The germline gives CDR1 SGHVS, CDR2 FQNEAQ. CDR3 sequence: CASSPRRVSSYNEQFF. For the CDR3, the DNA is TGTGCCAGCAGCCCACGCAGGGTTAGCTCCTACAATGAGCAGTTCTTC. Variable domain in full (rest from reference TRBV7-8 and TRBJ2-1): GAGVSQSPRYKVAKRGQDVALRCDPISGHVSLFWYQQALGQGPEFLTYFQNEAQLDKSGLPSDRFFAERPEGSVSTLKIQRTQQEDSAVYLCASSPRRVSSYNEQFFGPGTRLTVL.

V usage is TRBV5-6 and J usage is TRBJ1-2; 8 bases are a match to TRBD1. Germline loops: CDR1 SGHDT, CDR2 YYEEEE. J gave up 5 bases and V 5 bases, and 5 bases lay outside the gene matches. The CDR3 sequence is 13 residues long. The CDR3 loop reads CASSPGTGYGYTF. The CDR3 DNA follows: TGTGCCAGCAGTCCCGGGACAGGTTATGGCTACACCTTC.

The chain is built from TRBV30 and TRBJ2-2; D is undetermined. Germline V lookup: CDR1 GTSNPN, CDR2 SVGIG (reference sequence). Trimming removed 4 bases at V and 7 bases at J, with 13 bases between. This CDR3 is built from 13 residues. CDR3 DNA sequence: TGTGCCTGGAACCCCCGGGTTGGCGGGGAGCTGTTTTTT. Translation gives CAWNPRVGGELFF.

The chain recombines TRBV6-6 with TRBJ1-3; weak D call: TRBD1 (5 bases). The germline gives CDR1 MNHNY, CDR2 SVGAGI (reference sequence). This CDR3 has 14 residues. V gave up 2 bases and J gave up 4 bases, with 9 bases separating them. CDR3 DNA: TGTGCCAGCAGTTACCAAGGACAAGGAAACACCATATATTTT. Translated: CASSYQGQGNTIYF.

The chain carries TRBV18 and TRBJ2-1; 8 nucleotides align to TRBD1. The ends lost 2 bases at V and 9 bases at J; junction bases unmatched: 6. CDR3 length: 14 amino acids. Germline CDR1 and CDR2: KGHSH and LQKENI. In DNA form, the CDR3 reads TGTGCCAGCTCACCAGACAGGGGACGGACTGAGCAGTTCTTC. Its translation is CASSPDRGRTEQFF. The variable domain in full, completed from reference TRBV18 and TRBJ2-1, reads NAGVMQNPRHLVRRRGQEARLRCSPMKGHSHVYWYRQLPEEGLKFMVYLQKENIIDESGMPKERFSAEFPKEGPSILRIQQVVRGDSAAYFCASSPDRGRTEQFFGPGTRLTVL.

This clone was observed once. CDR3 loop: CASSSPGGRSYEQYF. The CDR3 region has the DNA TGTGCCAGCAGCTCCCCGGGAGGGCGGTCCTACGAGCAGTACTTC. This chain joins TRBV6-5 and TRBJ2-5; 8 bases are shared with TRBD2. The J call may be mistaken, given a closer DNA end match to TRBJ2-7. CDR3 length equals 15 residues. Germline assignment: CDR1 MNHEY and CDR2 SVGAGI.

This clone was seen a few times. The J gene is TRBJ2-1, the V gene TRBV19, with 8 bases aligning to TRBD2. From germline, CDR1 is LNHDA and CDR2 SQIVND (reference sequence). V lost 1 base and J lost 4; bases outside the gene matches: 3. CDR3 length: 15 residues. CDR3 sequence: CASSIAPSGYNEQFF. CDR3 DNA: TGTGCCAGTAGTATAGCACCTAGCGGGTACAATGAGCAGTTCTTC.

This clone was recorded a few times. The CDR3 protein is CASSPPTDEQYF. CDR3 DNA sequence: TGTGCCAGCAGCCCCCCGACAGACGAGCAGTACTTC. The rearrangement links TRBV6-6 to TRBJ2-7, with D tentatively TRBD1 (5 bases). Germline V CDR1 and CDR2: MNHNY, SVGAGI (reference sequence). V lost 6 bases to trimming and J lost 5 bases, with 11 bases between them. The CDR3 totals 12 residues.

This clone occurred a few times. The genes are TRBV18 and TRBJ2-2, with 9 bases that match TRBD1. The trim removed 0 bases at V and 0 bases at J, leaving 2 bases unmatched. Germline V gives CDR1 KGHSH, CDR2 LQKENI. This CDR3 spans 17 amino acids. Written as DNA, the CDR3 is TGTGCCAGCTCACCACCCGGGACAGGGACGAACACCGGGGAGCTGTTTTTT. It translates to CASSPPGTGTNTGELFF.

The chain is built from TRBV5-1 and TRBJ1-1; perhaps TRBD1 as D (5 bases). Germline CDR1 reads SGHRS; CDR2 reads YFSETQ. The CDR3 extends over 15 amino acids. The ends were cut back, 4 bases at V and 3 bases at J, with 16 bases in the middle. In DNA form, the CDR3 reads TGCGCCAGCAGCCTACGCCCGGGGGGTGACACTGAAGCTTTCTTT. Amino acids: CASSLRPGGDTEAFF.

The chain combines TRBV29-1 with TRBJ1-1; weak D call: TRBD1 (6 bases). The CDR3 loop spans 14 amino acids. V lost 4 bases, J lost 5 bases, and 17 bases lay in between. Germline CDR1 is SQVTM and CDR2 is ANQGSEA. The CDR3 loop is CSVARGGRDTEAFF. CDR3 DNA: TGCAGCGTTGCTCGAGGGGGACGGGATACTGAAGCTTTCTTT.

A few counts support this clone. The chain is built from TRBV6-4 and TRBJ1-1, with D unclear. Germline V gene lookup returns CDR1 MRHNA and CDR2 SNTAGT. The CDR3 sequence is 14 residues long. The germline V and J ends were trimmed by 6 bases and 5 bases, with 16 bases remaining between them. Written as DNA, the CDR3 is TGTGCCAGCAGGATGGAGGGCGAGGGTACTGAAGCTTTCTTT. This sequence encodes CASRMEGEGTEAFF.

The CDR3: CASSLPPQGAVYTGELFF. CDR3 in DNA: TGTGCCAGCAGTTTACCACCTCAGGGGGCGGTGTATACCGGGGAGCTGTTTTTT. This chain uses TRBV27 with TRBJ2-2; 8 nucleotides match TRBD1. This CDR3 comprises 18 residues. Germline V gene lookup returns CDR1 MNHEY and CDR2 SMNVEV (reference sequence). With V trimmed by 2 bases and J by 5 bases, 13 bases remained unmatched.

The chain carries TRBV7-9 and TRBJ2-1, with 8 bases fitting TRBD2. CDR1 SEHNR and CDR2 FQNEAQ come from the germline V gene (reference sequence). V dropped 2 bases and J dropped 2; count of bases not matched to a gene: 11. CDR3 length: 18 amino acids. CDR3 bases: TGTGCCAGCAGCTTATGGTCGGGCGGGAGGAGAACCTACAATGAGCAGTTCTTC. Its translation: CASSLWSGGRRTYNEQFF.

The DNA of the CDR3 is TGTGCCAGCAGCTCAACAGGGGACCCTTCCTACGAGCAGTACTTC. As protein: CASSSTGDPSYEQYF. The chain employs TRBV7-8 and TRBJ2-7, with 7 positions matching TRBD1. V dropped 4 bases and J dropped 1; count of bases not matched to a gene: 7. Per germline, CDR1 SGHVS and CDR2 FQNEAQ. The CDR3 is 15 amino acids.

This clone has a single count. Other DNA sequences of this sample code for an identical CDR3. The CDR3 DNA sequence: TGTGCCAGCAGCCTTACAGGGAACACTGAAGCTTTCTTT. This encodes CASSLTGNTEAFF. The chain links TRBV7-2 to TRBJ1-1, with D tentatively TRBD1 (5 bases). From germline, CDR1 is SGHTA and CDR2 FQGNSA. Trimming removed 5 bases at V and 1 base at J, with 8 bases between. There are 13 residues in the CDR3.

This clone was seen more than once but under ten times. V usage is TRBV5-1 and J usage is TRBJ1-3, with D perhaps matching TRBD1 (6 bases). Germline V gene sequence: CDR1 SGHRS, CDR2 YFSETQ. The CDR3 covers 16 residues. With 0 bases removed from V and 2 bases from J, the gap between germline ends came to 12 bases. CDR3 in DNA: TGCGCCAGCAGCTTGGGGCCCGGGACACCTGGAAACACCATATATTTT. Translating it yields CASSLGPGTPGNTIYF.

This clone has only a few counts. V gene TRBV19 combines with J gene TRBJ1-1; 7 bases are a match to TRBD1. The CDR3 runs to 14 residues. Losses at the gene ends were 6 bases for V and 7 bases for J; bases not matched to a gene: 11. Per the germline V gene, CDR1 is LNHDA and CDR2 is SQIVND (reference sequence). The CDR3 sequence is CASRSGGRLFEAFF. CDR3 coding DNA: TGTGCCAGTAGATCAGGGGGACGGCTGTTTGAAGCTTTCTTT.

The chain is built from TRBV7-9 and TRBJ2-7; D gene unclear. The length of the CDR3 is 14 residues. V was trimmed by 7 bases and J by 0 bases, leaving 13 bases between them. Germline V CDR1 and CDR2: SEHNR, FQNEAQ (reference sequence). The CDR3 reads CASTADDFSYEQYF. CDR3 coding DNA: TGTGCCAGCACGGCGGATGATTTCTCCTACGAGCAGTACTTC. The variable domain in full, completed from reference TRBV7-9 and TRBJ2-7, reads DTGVSQNPRHKITKRGQNVTFRCDPISEHNRLYWYRQTLGQGPEFLTYFQNEAQLEKSRLLSDRFSAERPKGSFSTLEIQRTEQGDSAMYLCASTADDFSYEQYFGPGTRLTVT.

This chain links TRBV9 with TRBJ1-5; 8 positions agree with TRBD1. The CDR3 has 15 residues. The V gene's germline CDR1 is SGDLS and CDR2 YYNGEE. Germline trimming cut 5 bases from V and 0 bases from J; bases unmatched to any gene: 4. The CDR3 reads CASSFTGGSNQPQHF. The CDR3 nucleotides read TGTGCCAGCAGTTTTACAGGGGGTAGCAATCAGCCCCAGCATTTT.

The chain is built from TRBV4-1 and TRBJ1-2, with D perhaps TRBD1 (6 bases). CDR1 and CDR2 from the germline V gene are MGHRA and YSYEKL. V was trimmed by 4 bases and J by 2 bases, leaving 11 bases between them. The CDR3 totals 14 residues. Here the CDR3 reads CASSPSGENYGYTF. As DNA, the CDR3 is TGCGCCAGCAGCCCCTCAGGGGAGAACTATGGCTACACCTTC.

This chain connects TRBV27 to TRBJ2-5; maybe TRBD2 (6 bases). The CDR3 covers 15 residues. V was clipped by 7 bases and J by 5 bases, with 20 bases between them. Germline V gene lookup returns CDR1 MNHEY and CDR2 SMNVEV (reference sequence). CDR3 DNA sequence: TGTGCCAGCACCGGTACCGGGAAAGGAGGGGAGACCCAGTACTTC. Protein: CASTGTGKGGETQYF.

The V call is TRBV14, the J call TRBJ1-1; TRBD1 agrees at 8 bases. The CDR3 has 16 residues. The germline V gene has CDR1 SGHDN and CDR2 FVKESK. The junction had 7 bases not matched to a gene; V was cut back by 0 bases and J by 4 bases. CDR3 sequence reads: CASSQDWWTGSTEAFF. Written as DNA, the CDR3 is TGTGCCAGCAGCCAAGATTGGTGGACAGGGAGCACTGAAGCTTTCTTT.

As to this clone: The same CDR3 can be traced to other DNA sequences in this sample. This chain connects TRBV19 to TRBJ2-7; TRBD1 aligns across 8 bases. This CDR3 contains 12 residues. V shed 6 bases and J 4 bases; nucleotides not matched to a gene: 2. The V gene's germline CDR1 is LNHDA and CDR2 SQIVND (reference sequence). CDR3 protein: CASSDRGYEQYF. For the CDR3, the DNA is TGTGCCAGTAGCGACAGGGGATACGAGCAGTACTTC.

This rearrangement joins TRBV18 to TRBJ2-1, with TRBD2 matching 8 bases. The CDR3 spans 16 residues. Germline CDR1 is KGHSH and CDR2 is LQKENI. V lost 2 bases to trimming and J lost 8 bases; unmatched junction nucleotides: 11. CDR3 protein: CASSPSSGLGSHEQFF. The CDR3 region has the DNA TGTGCCAGCTCACCAAGTTCGGGACTAGGGAGCCATGAGCAGTTCTTC.

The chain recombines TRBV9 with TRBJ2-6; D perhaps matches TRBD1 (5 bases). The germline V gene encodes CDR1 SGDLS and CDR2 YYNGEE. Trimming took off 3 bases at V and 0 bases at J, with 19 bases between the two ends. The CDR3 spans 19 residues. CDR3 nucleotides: TGTGCCAGCAGCGGGGGCGGTGGGGTGAGGCCCTCTGGGGCCAACGTCCTGACTTTC. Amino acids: CASSGGGGVRPSGANVLTF.